These T cell receptor beta chains were read from a single sample in a study of shared clonotypes between healthy human individuals. Some clones are missing from TCRdb's copy, which holds only in-frame ones; the method was immunoSEQ multiplex PCR. The sample contains 98,000 or so clones, roughly two thirds of which appear only once. The sample comprised memory CD8+ T cells sorted from blood. The origin of the receptors is a woman aged 25 to 39 in good health. CDR3s include the opening cysteine and the closing phenylalanine or tryptophan. D genes are given only for firm matches. Clone size is given for some rows only: seen once, a few or many times, or a class if the clone is expanded.

J gene: TRBJ1-2; D gene: NA; clone size: few; V gene: TRBV4-1; CDR3 DNA: TGCGCCAGCAGCCAAGAATGGCGTAGGGCTTACTATGGCTACACCTTC; CDR3 protein: CASSQEWRRAYYGYTF
J gene: TRBJ2-7; D gene: NA; clone size: NA; V gene: TRBV5-6; CDR3 DNA: TGTGCCAGCAGCTTTGGGGGGCCAGCCTACGAGCAGTACTTC; CDR3 protein: CASSFGGPAYEQYF
J gene: TRBJ2-7; D gene: TRBD2; clone size: NA; V gene: TRBV4-1; CDR3 DNA: TGCGCCAGCAGCCAAGCCGGACTGGCGGGAGGAACCAAAACCCTCTACGAGCAGTACTTC; CDR3 protein: CASSQAGLAGGTKTLYEQYF
J gene: TRBJ2-7; D gene: TRBD2; clone size: NA; V gene: TRBV10-1; CDR3 DNA: TGCGCCAGCGCATCGGGGGGGCCGCCCTACGAGCAGTACTTC; CDR3 protein: CASASGGPPYEQYF
J gene: TRBJ2-5; D gene: NA; clone size: once; V gene: TRBV4-1; CDR3 DNA: TGCGCCAGCAGCCTAGGACTTCGTCAAGAGACCCAGTACTTC; CDR3 protein: CASSLGLRQETQYF
J gene: TRBJ2-3; D gene: TRBD1; clone size: NA; V gene: TRBV5-1; CDR3 DNA: TGCGCCAGCAGCTCAGGGGGTTACACAGATACGCAGTATTTT; CDR3 protein: CASSSGGYTDTQYF
J gene: TRBJ2-7; D gene: NA; clone size: NA; V gene: TRBV29-1; CDR3 DNA: TGCAGCGTTGTAGGGGGGGTCTCCTACGAGCAGTACTTC; CDR3 protein: CSVVGGVSYEQYF
J gene: TRBJ2-3; D gene: TRBD1; clone size: NA; V gene: TRBV6-5; CDR3 DNA: TGTGCCAGCAGCCAAGGACAGGGTCCGTCCGCTACGCAGTATTTT; CDR3 protein: CASSQGQGPSATQYF
J gene: TRBJ2-6; D gene: NA; clone size: NA; V gene: TRBV28; CDR3 DNA: TGTGCCAGCAGTTCCCCGAGGGCCAACGTCCTGACTTTC; CDR3 protein: CASSSPRANVLTF
J gene: TRBJ2-7; D gene: NA; clone size: NA; V gene: TRBV19; CDR3 DNA: TGTGCCAGTAGTATGGTAATGGGCAGTTCATACGAGCAGTACTTC; CDR3 protein: CASSMVMGSSYEQYF
J gene: TRBJ2-3; D gene: NA; clone size: NA; V gene: TRBV5-6; CDR3 DNA: TGTGCCAGCACCCGGGGGCCGGGTAGCACAGATACGCAGTATTTT; CDR3 protein: CASTRGPGSTDTQYF
J gene: TRBJ2-1; D gene: NA; clone size: NA; V gene: TRBV7-2; CDR3 DNA: TGTGCCAGCAGCTTAGTACCCATTTGGGGAGATGAGCAGTTCTTC; CDR3 protein: CASSLVPIWGDEQFF
J gene: TRBJ2-7; D gene: TRBD1; clone size: NA; V gene: TRBV6-1; CDR3 DNA: TGTGCCAGCAGTGAAGAGGGGACAGTCTACGAGCAGTACTTC; CDR3 protein: CASSEEGTVYEQYF
J gene: TRBJ1-1; D gene: NA; clone size: NA; V gene: TRBV20-1; CDR3 DNA: TGCAGTGCCCCTCGGCAGGGCGAAGCTTTCTTT; CDR3 protein: CSAPRQGEAFF
J gene: TRBJ2-7; D gene: NA; clone size: NA; V gene: TRBV28; CDR3 DNA: TGTGCCAGCAGTCGGGGGAGCTCGTCCTACGAGCAGTACTTC; CDR3 protein: CASSRGSSSYEQYF
J gene: TRBJ2-1; D gene: TRBD2; clone size: NA; V gene: TRBV7-9; CDR3 DNA: TGTGCCAGCAGCTTAAAACGGCTAGCGGGAGCCGGTGAGCAGTTCTTC; CDR3 protein: CASSLKRLAGAGEQFF
J gene: TRBJ2-7; D gene: NA; clone size: NA; V gene: TRBV5-1; CDR3 DNA: TGCGCCAGCAGCTTGGCCCGTGGGATGTCGCCCTACGAGCAGTACTTC; CDR3 protein: CASSLARGMSPYEQYF
J gene: TRBJ2-1; D gene: TRBD1; clone size: NA; V gene: TRBV7-8; CDR3 DNA: TGTGCCAGCAGCTCCAAGACAAGATCGACAGGGGGTAACAATGAGCAGTTCTTC; CDR3 protein: CASSSKTRSTGGNNEQFF
J gene: TRBJ2-1; D gene: NA; clone size: NA; V gene: TRBV6-1; CDR3 DNA: TGTGCCAGCAGGACCTTGGGGAATGAGCAGTTCTTC; CDR3 protein: CASRTLGNEQFF
J gene: TRBJ2-3; D gene: NA; clone size: NA; V gene: TRBV29-1; CDR3 DNA: TGCAGCGTTTGGACAGATACGCAGTATTTT; CDR3 protein: CSVWTDTQYF
J gene: TRBJ1-4; D gene: TRBD1; clone size: NA; V gene: TRBV6-1; CDR3 DNA: TGTGCCAGCACCCCAGGGGGTGGGAGTGAAAAACTGTTTTTT; CDR3 protein: CASTPGGGSEKLFF
J gene: TRBJ1-1; D gene: NA; clone size: many; V gene: TRBV2; CDR3 DNA: TGTGCCAGCAGTGATGCGGGCGCGATCTCCCAAGCTTTCTTT; CDR3 protein: CASSDAGAISQAFF
J gene: TRBJ2-7; D gene: NA; clone size: NA; V gene: TRBV20-1; CDR3 DNA: TGCAGTGCTAGAGTCCGGCTCGAGCAGTACTTC; CDR3 protein: CSARVRLEQYF
J gene: TRBJ2-1; D gene: NA; clone size: NA; V gene: TRBV11-3; CDR3 DNA: TGTGCCAGCAGCTTAGAGGGGGACCCCCACAATGAGCAGTTCTTC; CDR3 protein: CASSLEGDPHNEQFF
J gene: TRBJ1-3; D gene: NA; clone size: NA; V gene: TRBV12-2; CDR3 DNA: TGTGCAAGTCGCCAAGGGACAGCCTCTGGAAACACCATATATTTT; CDR3 protein: CASRQGTASGNTIYF
J gene: TRBJ2-7; D gene: TRBD2; clone size: NA; V gene: TRBV6-1; CDR3 DNA: TGTGCCAGCAGTGCCCTCTCAGCAGGACTAGCGGGGTCCTACGAGCAGTACTTC; CDR3 protein: CASSALSAGLAGSYEQYF
J gene: TRBJ2-6; D gene: NA; clone size: many; V gene: TRBV6-1; CDR3 DNA: TGTGCCAGCAGTGAAGAGGGGGCTGGGGCCAACGTCCTGACTTTC; CDR3 protein: CASSEEGAGANVLTF
J gene: TRBJ1-2; D gene: NA; clone size: NA; V gene: TRBV7-9; CDR3 DNA: TGTGCCAGCAGCCGACAGGATTATGGCTACACCTTC; CDR3 protein: CASSRQDYGYTF
J gene: TRBJ1-3; D gene: NA; clone size: many; V gene: TRBV6-1; CDR3 DNA: TGTGCCAGCAGTGAAGGAATAGAGGTGGCAGGAAACACCATATATTTT; CDR3 protein: CASSEGIEVAGNTIYF